Listed below are T cell receptor beta chains from one sample, sequenced in a study of blood T cell repertoires in COVID-19. The repertoire was sequenced with immunoSEQ multiplex PCR; TCRdb's copy has only in-frame clones and lacks some. The profile covers under 300,000 clones, with approximately 85% appearing a single time and around 2% taken by the ten largest. Sequenced material: PBMCs or T cells enriched from blood (not recorded which). These receptors were obtained from a woman between 45 and 65 years old who had recovered from COVID-19. Both conserved end residues are part of each CDR3. Fields, in order: clone size, CDR3 length, D gene, J gene, V gene, CDR3 protein, CDR3 DNA. The D gene is left open where the match is weak. Rows may omit the clone size; those that give it use once, few, many or a size class.

>.|14|TRBD1|TRBJ1-4|TRBV27
CASSVGTGNEKLFF
TGTGCCAGCAGTGTCGGGACAGGGAATGAAAAACTGTTTTTT
>few|13|.|TRBJ1-1|TRBV29-1
CSVLQGSYTEAFF
TGCAGCGTTTTACAGGGTTCCTACACTGAAGCTTTCTTT
>.|14|.|TRBJ2-2|TRBV28
CASTREANSGELFF
TGTGCCAGCACGAGGGAAGCTAATAGCGGGGAGCTGTTTTTT
>once|15|TRBD1|TRBJ1-2|TRBV7-9
CASSFPGQGAYGYTF
TGTGCCAGCAGTTTCCCGGGACAGGGGGCCTATGGCTACACCTTC
>.|13|.|TRBJ2-1|TRBV28
CASWQGIYNEQFF
TGTGCCAGCTGGCAGGGTATCTACAATGAGCAGTTCTTC
>.|13|.|TRBJ1-3|TRBV12-3/TRBV12-4
CASSLRLGNTIYF
TGTGCCAGCAGTTTGCGACTGGGAAACACCATATATTTT
>few|15|.|TRBJ2-4|TRBV28
CASSTHGVGKNIQYF
TGTGCCAGCAGTACCCACGGGGTGGGCAAAAACATTCAGTACTTC
>.|14|.|TRBJ2-2|TRBV5-1
CASSFGGNTGELFF
TGCGCCAGCAGCTTCGGAGGGAACACCGGGGAGCTGTTTTTT
>many|14|.|TRBJ2-7|TRBV11-2
CASSFLVGGYEQYF
TGTGCCAGCAGCTTTTTGGTGGGAGGCTACGAGCAGTACTTC
>.|15|TRBD1|TRBJ2-7|TRBV10-3
CAISARGLSSYEQYF
TGTGCCATCAGTGCCAGGGGGCTAAGCTCCTACGAGCAGTACTTC
>.|12|.|TRBJ1-2|TRBV6-5
CARRRPGGGYTF
TGTGCCAGGAGACGGCCTGGAGGGGGCTACACCTTC
>.|17|TRBD1|TRBJ1-3|TRBV5-3
CARSLKGQGDSGNTIYF
TGTGCCAGAAGCTTGAAGGGGCAGGGGGACTCTGGAAACACCATATATTTT
>.|15|.|TRBJ1-4|TRBV9
CASSVGGTRDEKLFF
TGTGCCAGCAGCGTAGGGGGGACACGGGATGAAAAACTGTTTTTT
>.|17|TRBD1|TRBJ1-5|TRBV10-3
CAISEWTGGISNQPQHF
TGTGCCATCAGTGAGTGGACAGGGGGAATAAGCAATCAGCCCCAGCATTTT
>.|15|.|TRBJ1-2|TRBV5-1
CASSLAAGASGGYTF
TGCGCCAGCAGCTTGGCGGCAGGCGCCTCGGGAGGCTACACCTTC
>.|14|TRBD1|TRBJ2-2|TRBV7-6
CASSLADRRGELFF
TGTGCCAGCAGCTTAGCGGACAGGCGCGGGGAGCTGTTTTTT
>.|13|.|TRBJ1-1|TRBV30
CAWREQMNTEAFF
TGTGCCTGGAGAGAACAAATGAACACTGAAGCTTTCTTT
>.|15|.|TRBJ2-1|TRBV7-9
CASSLAEGRYNEQFF
TGTGCCAGCAGCTTAGCGGAGGGCAGATACAATGAGCAGTTCTTC
>.|17|.|TRBJ1-5|TRBV7-8
CASSLAAGQVSNQPQHF
TGTGCCAGCAGCTTAGCCGCGGGGCAGGTCAGCAATCAGCCCCAGCATTTT
>.|13|TRBD1|TRBJ1-6|TRBV11-2
CASAGQGKSPLHF
TGTGCCAGCGCGGGACAGGGGAAATCACCCCTCCACTTT
>once|13|.|TRBJ2-5|TRBV5-1
CASSGHPQETQYF
TGCGCCAGCAGCGGACACCCCCAAGAGACCCAGTACTTC
>.|11|TRBD1|TRBJ2-5|TRBV28
CASGYRGAQYF
TGTGCCAGCGGTTACAGGGGGGCCCAGTACTTC
>few|14|TRBD1|TRBJ2-3|TRBV6-5
CASREGAGTDTQYF
TGTGCCAGCAGAGAGGGGGCGGGCACAGATACGCAGTATTTT
>.|14|.|TRBJ1-3|TRBV5-5
CASRQGSAADTIYF
TGTGCCAGCAGGCAGGGTTCGGCGGCAGACACCATATATTTT
>once|16|TRBD1|TRBJ2-5|TRBV10-1
CASSESPSGGEKTQYF
TGCGCCAGCAGTGAGTCCCCTTCAGGGGGCGAAAAGACCCAGTACTTC
>.|15|TRBD2|TRBJ2-1|TRBV24-1
CATSDLRAGGREQFF
TGTGCCACCAGTGATTTGCGCGCGGGAGGAAGAGAGCAGTTCTTC
>.|15|.|TRBJ2-1|TRBV2
CASSEIQRSYNEQFF
TGTGCCAGCAGTGAAATCCAGCGGTCCTACAATGAGCAGTTCTTC
>.|15|TRBD1|TRBJ1-2|TRBV7-9
CASSLAGTGGHGYTF
TGTGCCAGCAGCTTAGCCGGGACAGGGGGTCATGGCTACACCTTC
>.|14|.|TRBJ1-1|TRBV5-6
CASSYPGRETEAFF
TGTGCCAGCAGCTACCCGGGCAGGGAAACTGAAGCTTTCTTT
>few|14|.|TRBJ1-4|TRBV28
CASSLWRTNEKLFF
TGTGCCAGCAGTTTATGGCGGACTAATGAAAAACTGTTTTTT
>.|13|TRBD2|TRBJ2-5|TRBV11-2
CASSWTSEETQYF
TGTGCCAGCAGCTGGACTAGCGAGGAGACCCAGTACTTC
>.|15|.|TRBJ1-1|TRBV10-1
CASSEFRYMNTEAFF
TGCGCCAGCAGTGAATTCAGGTACATGAACACTGAAGCTTTCTTT
>.|17|TRBD2|TRBJ2-1|TRBV28
CASSPPRRGSSYNEQFF
TGTGCCAGCAGTCCCCCCAGACGCGGGAGTTCCTACAATGAGCAGTTCTTC
>.|13|TRBD1|TRBJ1-2|TRBV7-6
CASSRDRAYGYTF
TGTGCCAGCAGCCGGGACAGGGCGTATGGCTACACCTTC
>once|14|.|TRBJ2-5|TRBV18
CASSPGRDIETQYF
TGTGCCAGCTCACCAGGAAGGGACATTGAGACCCAGTACTTC
>.|14|.|TRBJ1-1|TRBV5-1
CASSLGGMNTEAFF
TGCGCCAGCAGCTTGGGAGGTATGAACACTGAAGCTTTCTTT
>.|13|TRBD2|TRBJ2-7|TRBV29-1
CSALAGASYEQYF
TGCAGCGCATTAGCGGGGGCTTCCTACGAGCAGTACTTC
>.|15|TRBD2|TRBJ2-7|TRBV6-5
CASSRTGTTAPEQYF
TGTGCCAGCAGCCGAACCGGGACTACCGCCCCGGAGCAGTACTTC
>.|11|.|TRBJ2-3|TRBV20-1
CSASGVDTQYF
TGCAGTGCTAGCGGGGTCGATACGCAGTATTTT
>.|13|TRBD1|TRBJ1-1|TRBV7-6
CASSLNKGAEAFF
TGTGCCAGCAGCTTAAATAAGGGGGCAGAAGCTTTCTTT
>.|13|.|TRBJ2-1|TRBV3-1/TRBV3-2
CASSPKLDNEQFF
TGTGCCAGCAGCCCTAAACTGGACAATGAGCAGTTCTTC
>.|17|TRBD2|TRBJ2-1|TRBV3-1/TRBV3-2
CASSHHPEGLASNEQFF
TGTGCCAGCAGCCACCATCCCGAGGGACTAGCAAGCAATGAGCAGTTCTTC
>.|14|.|TRBJ1-3|TRBV7-9
CASSFTSSGNTIYF
TGTGCCAGCAGCTTCACTAGCTCTGGAAACACCATATATTTT
>.|14|TRBD1|TRBJ1-4|TRBV6-5
CASSWGTGDEKLFF
TGTGCCAGCAGTTGGGGGACAGGGGATGAAAAACTGTTTTTT
>.|20|.|TRBJ1-4|TRBV7-8
CASSFSTAVAPLATNEKLFF
TGTGCCAGCAGCTTTTCGACAGCTGTGGCTCCGCTTGCAACTAATGAAAAACTGTTTTTT
>.|13|.|TRBJ1-1|TRBV5-1
CASSTNGDTEAFF
TGCGCCAGCAGCACGAACGGGGATACTGAAGCTTTCTTT
>.|15|.|TRBJ2-1|TRBV5-1
CASSLGGGNYNEQFF
TGCGCCAGCAGCTTGGGAGGCGGGAACTACAATGAGCAGTTCTTC
>.|16|.|TRBJ1-6|TRBV9
CASSVGAGGGNSPLHF
TGTGCCAGCAGCGTAGGGGCAGGCGGAGGTAATTCACCCCTCCACTTT
>.|14|TRBD1|TRBJ1-6|TRBV19
CASSIRDRNSPLHF
TGTGCCAGTAGTATTCGGGACAGAAATTCACCCCTCCACTTT
>.|15|.|TRBJ2-2|TRBV24-1
CATSDLLGVDGELFF
TGTGCCACCAGTGATTTGTTAGGGGTCGACGGGGAGCTGTTTTTT
>.|15|.|TRBJ2-3|TRBV5-1
CASSLAGVSTDTQYF
TGCGCCAGCAGCTTGGCGGGGGTCAGCACAGATACGCAGTATTTT
>.|17|TRBD2|TRBJ2-1|TRBV9
CASSPHEGGTPYNEQFF
TGTGCCAGCAGCCCCCACGAGGGAGGGACCCCCTACAATGAGCAGTTCTTC
>few|15|.|TRBJ2-7|TRBV6-5
CASSYEQELPYEQYF
TGTGCCAGCAGTTACGAACAGGAACTACCCTACGAGCAGTACTTC
>.|16|TRBD1|TRBJ2-2|TRBV28
CASRRGQGAYTGELFF
TGTGCCAGCAGAAGGGGACAGGGGGCTTACACCGGGGAGCTGTTTTTT
>.|12|.|TRBJ2-7|TRBV27
CASSPLGAEQYF
TGTGCCAGCAGTCCACTAGGCGCCGAGCAGTACTTC
>.|14|.|TRBJ2-7|TRBV3-1/TRBV3-2
CASSQGGREYEQYF
TGTGCCAGCAGCCAAGGAGGCAGGGAATACGAGCAGTACTTC
>.|15|.|TRBJ2-7|TRBV9
CASSADLRSSYEQYF
TGTGCCAGCAGCGCTGACCTTAGGAGCTCCTACGAGCAGTACTTC